The clone carrying this T cell receptor (beta chain) was observed many times. Antigen: not known. The data were taken from a study of CD8 T cells in ankylosing spondylitis. Germline loops: CDR1 MNHEY, CDR2 SVGEGT. V shed 8 bases and J shed 0 bases, with 11 bases lying between them. There are 13 residues in the CDR3. Study-wide results and limits: Enrichment of disease-linked clones was reportedly significant in matched ankylosing spondylitis synovial fluid. Earlier work had already found some motif variants in reactive arthritis synovial fluid and blood.

Quantitative barcoded 5'-RACE was used to prepare TCR beta libraries. Each CDR3 protein is one row after TCRdb ran MiXCR on the 5' RACE reads. The sample consists of roughly 90,000 distinct CDR3 sequences, roughly 8% of them appearing once. The rearrangement joins TRBV6-2 or TRBV6-3 to TRBJ2-7; maybe TRBD1 (6 bases). Sequencing input: blood, either unsorted or a sorted T cell fraction (not recorded which). The receptor's source is a male donor with ankylosing spondylitis or in good health (not recorded which). The CDR3 reads CASGGHLSYEQYF. The CDR3 bases are TGTGCCAGCGGGGGCCACCTCTCCTACGAGCAGTACTTC.